The 24 T cell receptor beta chains below come from one sample, sequenced in a study of lymphopenia after photon versus proton radiotherapy. The assay was immunoSEQ multiplex PCR, and TCRdb's table has in-frame clones only and misses some. This sample has about 53,000 clones, with around 83% found just once. The sequencing used peripheral blood, collected from a patient treated with photon-based radiotherapy. The receptors stem from a man over 45 with gastric cancer.

The rearrangement joins TRBV5-1 to TRBJ2-7; 8 positions agree with TRBD2. The germline CDR1 and CDR2 sequences are SGHRS and YFSETQ. The V and J ends lost 7 bases and 2 bases, in that order; junction bases with no gene match: 11. CDR3 length: 15 residues. This CDR3 is CASASGLAGTYEQYF. DNA for the CDR3: TGCGCCAGCGCAAGTGGCCTAGCGGGTACCTACGAGCAGTACTTC.

The chain uses TRBV6-1 and TRBJ1-3; D is uncertain. The germline CDR1 and CDR2 sequences are MNHNS and SASEGT. V lost 2 bases and J 0 bases, leaving 8 bases between the germline ends. This CDR3 is 15 amino acids long. The CDR3 DNA reads as TGTGCCAGCAGTGAACCGAGGAACTCTGGAAACACCATATATTTT. This translates into CASSEPRNSGNTIYF.

The rearrangement uses TRBV2 and TRBJ1-2; 7 nucleotides agree with TRBD1. The CDR3 has 13 residues. Germline CDR1 and CDR2: SNHLY and FYNNEI. The V and J ends lost 4 bases and 4 bases, in that order; junction bases with no gene match: 3. This CDR3 is CASSATGAYGYTF. The CDR3 DNA follows: TGTGCCAGCAGTGCTACAGGGGCCTATGGCTACACCTTC.

The genes are TRBV9 and TRBJ2-3; possible D gene TRBD2, 6 bases. The CDR3 has 16 residues. Trimming removed 5 bases from V and 4 bases from J, with 20 bases in between. Germline V gene data show CDR1 as SGDLS and CDR2 as YYNGEE. CDR3 sequence (DNA): TGTGCCAGCAGGGGGGACTCCTTGCAAAATCCAGATACGCAGTATTTT. Its protein product is CASRGDSLQNPDTQYF.

The CDR3 coding sequence is TGTGCCAGCAGTGCGACAGGGAACACAGATACGCAGTATTTT. It translates to CASSATGNTDTQYF. This sequence joins TRBV27 and TRBJ2-3; 7 positions agree with TRBD1. J gave up 2 bases and V 5 bases, and 4 bases lay outside the gene matches. The CDR3 totals 14 residues. Germline-derived CDR1 and CDR2 are MNHEY and SMNVEV (reference sequence).

V is TRBV5-4 and J is TRBJ2-7; 8 bases fit TRBD1. The CDR3 loop spans 14 amino acids. After removal of 0 bases from V and 4 bases from J, the junction contained 3 bases not matched to a gene. Germline V gene sequence: CDR1 SGHNT, CDR2 YYREEE (reference sequence). The CDR3 is CASSLGTGNYEQYF. The CDR3 nucleotides read TGTGCCAGCAGCTTGGGGACAGGGAATTACGAGCAGTACTTC.

The chain is built from TRBV27 and TRBJ2-1; 7 positions agree with TRBD1. V lost 5 bases to trimming and J lost 2 bases; unmatched junction nucleotides: 9. Germline CDR1 MNHEY, CDR2 SMNVEV (reference sequence). CDR3 length: 16 residues. The CDR3 DNA sequence: TGTGCCAGCAGTATTACAGGGGCCCGTACCTACAATGAGCAGTTCTTC. Translated: CASSITGARTYNEQFF.

The gene calls are TRBV30 and TRBJ2-3; 10 bases fit TRBD2. CDR1 is GTSNPN, CDR2 SVGIG, per germline (reference sequence). The junction had 4 bases not matched to a gene; V was cut back by 0 bases and J by 1 base. This CDR3 has 16 residues. The CDR3 bases are TGTGCCTGGAGTGTGGGGGGGACTAGCGGCACAGATACGCAGTATTTT. Residues: CAWSVGGTSGTDTQYF.

The rearrangement links TRBV2 to TRBJ2-7, with D perhaps matching TRBD1 (5 bases). Trimming pared 6 bases from V and 5 bases from J, leaving 14 bases between. The CDR3 covers 13 residues. The germline gives CDR1 SNHLY, CDR2 FYNNEI. The CDR3 sequence is CASRDLLGHEQYF. As DNA, the CDR3 is TGTGCCAGCAGGGACCTCCTGGGGCACGAGCAGTACTTC.

The gene calls are TRBV2 and TRBJ1-5; D perhaps matches TRBD1 (6 bases). Germline assignment: CDR1 SNHLY and CDR2 FYNNEI. The length of the CDR3 is 14 residues. Trimming took off 6 bases at V and 7 bases at J, with 16 bases between the two ends. CDR3 nucleotide sequence: TGTGCCAGCAGAGGCACGGGGGGCAGACAGCCCCAGCATTTT. This translates into CASRGTGGRQPQHF.

The chain is built from TRBV5-4 and TRBJ2-7; D might be TRBD2 (6 bases). This CDR3 region has 14 residues. Trimming shortened V by 4 bases and J by 5 bases, and 16 bases separated the two germline ends. CDR1 and CDR2 from the germline V gene are SGHNT and YYREEE (reference sequence). DNA for the CDR3: TGTGCCAGCAGCGATCGACTAGTTGGGCACGAGCAGTACTTC. Protein product: CASSDRLVGHEQYF.

This sequence joins TRBV19 and TRBJ1-2; D gene uncertain. V lost 7 bases to trimming and J lost 6 bases, with 18 bases between them. The CDR3 extends over 14 amino acids. CDR1 LNHDA and CDR2 SQIVND come from the germline V gene (reference sequence). The CDR3 here is CASIPTGRSNGYTF. The CDR3 DNA reads TGTGCCAGTATACCGACGGGCCGTTCGAATGGCTACACCTTC.

J is TRBJ2-3 and V is TRBV4-1; TRBD2 aligns across 9 bases. Germline V gene data show CDR1 as MGHRA and CDR2 as YSYEKL. This CDR3 has 16 residues. Unmatched junction bases numbered 3, after V lost 1 base and J lost 1 base. Here the CDR3 reads CASSQGGRAGTDTQYF. CDR3 nucleotide sequence: TGCGCCAGCAGCCAAGGCGGGAGGGCCGGCACAGATACGCAGTATTTT.

This sequence joins TRBV30 and TRBJ2-7; D gene uncertain. This CDR3 comprises 11 residues. Germline CDR1 is GTSNPN and CDR2 is SVGIG (reference sequence). Trimming took off 4 bases at V and 2 bases at J, with 6 bases between the two ends. CDR3 sequence: CAWKQTYEQYF. In DNA, the CDR3 is TGTGCCTGGAAGCAGACCTACGAGCAGTACTTC.

This clone was picked up a small number of times. The rearrangement joins TRBV11-2 to TRBJ1-2, with 8 bases fitting TRBD1. The CDR3 has 13 amino acids. Trimming took 7 bases from V and 5 from J; bases not matched to a gene: 6. Germline V gives CDR1 SGHAT, CDR2 FQNNGV. CDR3: CASTQTGGYGYTF. Written as DNA, the CDR3 is TGTGCCAGCACCCAAACAGGGGGTTATGGCTACACCTTC.

The chain uses TRBV14 and TRBJ2-3, with D perhaps TRBD2 (5 bases). The CDR3 sequence is 14 residues long. Deletions cut 4 bases from V and 8 bases from J, with 16 bases between. Per the germline V gene, CDR1 is SGHDN and CDR2 is FVKESK. Here the CDR3 reads CASSLGLAAGTQYF. CDR3 DNA: TGTGCCAGCAGCCTCGGACTCGCGGCGGGTACGCAGTATTTT.

Relative to its sample, this clone is medium-sized (0.01 to 0.1%). The chain carries TRBV19 and TRBJ1-1, with D possibly being TRBD1 (6 bases). Per the germline V gene, CDR1 is LNHDA and CDR2 is SQIVND (reference sequence). CDR3 size: 14 residues. V was cut by 5 bases and J by 4 bases, with 14 bases left in between. In DNA, the CDR3 is TGTGCCAGTAGTTTGCGGGGGCGAGGCACTGAAGCTTTCTTT. It specifies CASSLRGRGTEAFF.

V gene TRBV6-5 combines with J gene TRBJ2-7, with 9 nucleotides matching TRBD2. The V gene's germline CDR1 is MNHEY and CDR2 SVGAGI. The CDR3 has 15 amino acids. Trimming at V came to 0 bases and at J to 3 bases, leaving 3 bases not matched to a gene. As DNA, the CDR3 is TGTGCCAGCAGTTACTCCGCTAGCGGGAACTACGAGCAGTACTTC. Translating it yields CASSYSASGNYEQYF.

J is TRBJ2-7 and V is TRBV7-8; no clear D. The CDR3 is 15 amino acids. CDR1 SGHVS and CDR2 FQNEAQ come from the germline V gene. V was clipped by 0 bases and J by 3 bases, with 12 bases between them. The CDR3 reads CASSLALASGYEQYF. The CDR3 bases are TGTGCCAGCAGCTTAGCGTTAGCCAGTGGCTACGAGCAGTACTTC.

The CDR3 DNA follows: TGTGCCAGCAGTTACTCGTATAGTAGCTCCTACGAGCAGTACTTC. Amino acids: CASSYSYSSSYEQYF. The rearrangement joins TRBV6-5 to TRBJ2-7; no reliable D call. Germline-derived CDR1 and CDR2 are MNHEY and SVGAGI. Trimming shortened V by 0 bases and J by 0 bases, and 9 bases separated the two germline ends. The length of the CDR3 is 15 residues.

The genes are TRBV27 and TRBJ2-5; 8 bases are shared with TRBD1. The germline CDR1 and CDR2 sequences are MNHEY and SMNVEV (reference sequence). The CDR3 contains 14 residues. V lost 3 bases, J lost 4 bases, and 4 bases stayed unmatched. CDR3 in amino acids: CASSLDRESETQYF. Written as DNA, the CDR3 is TGTGCCAGCAGTTTGGACAGGGAGTCAGAGACCCAGTACTTC.

This clone was found once. CDR3 region: CAWRMDRGPNTEAFF. In nucleotides, the CDR3 is TGTGCCTGGAGAATGGACAGGGGACCGAACACTGAAGCTTTCTTT. The gene calls are TRBV30 and TRBJ1-1; TRBD1 matches at 9 bases. V dropped 3 bases and J dropped 1; count of bases not matched to a gene: 6. The length of the CDR3 is 15 residues. Germline V gene data show CDR1 as GTSNPN and CDR2 as SVGIG (reference sequence).

The V and J genes are TRBV28 and TRBJ1-2; tentatively, D is TRBD1 (5 bases). Trimming took off 3 bases at V and 4 bases at J, with 9 bases between the two ends. In germline, CDR1 is MDHEN, CDR2 SYDVKM. The CDR3 runs to 13 residues. DNA for the CDR3: TGTGCCAGCAGTTTCTCGACAGCCTATGGCTACACCTTC. This sequence encodes CASSFSTAYGYTF.

This sequence joins TRBV5-1 and TRBJ2-2, with 7 bases aligning to TRBD1. CDR1 and CDR2 (germline): SGHRS, YFSETQ. The CDR3 has 15 amino acids. Trimming at V came to 5 bases and at J to 3 bases, leaving 7 bases not matched to a gene. The chain's CDR3 is CASSPDRVHTGELFF. The CDR3 DNA sequence: TGCGCCAGCAGTCCTGACAGGGTTCACACCGGGGAGCTGTTTTTT.